The clone carrying this T cell receptor beta chain was seen just once. In the same sample, other DNA sequences code for this CDR3. Assay runs were performed at deep level. Genomic DNA of each subset was evenly split across several immunoSEQ plates. Profiled with immunoSEQ multiplex PCR; TCRdb holds only in-frame clones, not every one. The sample comprises more than 2 million clones, just under 95% of which are singletons, and about 1.1% rests with the top ten. CDR3 length equals 14 residues. The germline gives CDR1 MNHNY, CDR2 SVGAGI (reference sequence). V lost 0 bases, J lost 1 base, and 6 bases lay in between. The data stem from a study of shared clonotypes between healthy human individuals. CD45RO-negative, CCR7-selected cells formed the naive CD8 fraction, which excluded terminally differentiated effector memory CD45RA+ cells.

The sequence was collected from a man aged 18 to 29 in good health. The V and J genes are TRBV6-6 and TRBJ2-5; possibly TRBD2 for D (6 bases). Input material: naive CD8+ T cells sorted from blood. The CDR3, as DNA: TGTGCCAGCAGTTACTCCGGGAGCCAAGAGACCCAGTACTTC. This gives the protein CASSYSGSQETQYF.